This T cell receptor (beta chain) comes out of a study of tumor-infiltrating lymphocytes in primary liver carcinoma. Synthesis of TCR beta cDNA was carried out from around 500 ng total RNA with a constant-region primer. Three nested multiplex PCR rounds, a slightly modified ARM-PCR method, built the TCR beta libraries. TCRdb re-called the multiplex PCR reads through MiXCR, storing one row per CDR3 protein. The sample lists 40,000 to 50,000 distinct CDR3 sequences, about 80% occurring once. Co-extraction of RNA and DNA was performed on about 20-32 mg of unsorted bulk tissue. In regard to this clonotype: One base away lies a much larger clone, so this may be a sequencing read error.

Sequencing was carried out using liver tumor tissue from sampling region 3. The subset here: tumor region T3, left-lateral pole. This clonotype was obtained from a man between 35 and 55 years old with primary liver carcinoma and hepatitis B virus infection.

The CDR3 loop is CASSLRGTYTQYF. CDR3 DNA: TGTGCCAGCAGTTTACGTGGCACATATACGCAGTATTTT. The chain has TRBV28 and TRBJ2-3; D gene uncertain. Germline V gene lookup returns CDR1 MDHEN and CDR2 SYDVKM. The CDR3 covers 13 residues.